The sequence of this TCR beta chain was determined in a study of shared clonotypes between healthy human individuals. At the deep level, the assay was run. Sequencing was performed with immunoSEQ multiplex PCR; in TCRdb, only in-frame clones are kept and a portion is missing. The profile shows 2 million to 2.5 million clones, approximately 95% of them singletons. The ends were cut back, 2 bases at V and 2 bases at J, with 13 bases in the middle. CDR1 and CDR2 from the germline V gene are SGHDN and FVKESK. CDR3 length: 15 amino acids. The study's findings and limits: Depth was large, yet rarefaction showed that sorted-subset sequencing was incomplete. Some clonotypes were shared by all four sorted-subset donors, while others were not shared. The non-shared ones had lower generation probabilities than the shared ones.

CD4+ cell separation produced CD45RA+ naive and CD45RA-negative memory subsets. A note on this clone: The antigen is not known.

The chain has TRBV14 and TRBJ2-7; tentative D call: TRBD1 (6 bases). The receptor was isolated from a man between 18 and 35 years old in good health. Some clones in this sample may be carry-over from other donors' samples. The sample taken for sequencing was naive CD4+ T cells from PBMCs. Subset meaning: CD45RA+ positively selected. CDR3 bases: TGTGCCAGCAGCCAACGGACAGAGTATCCCTACGAGCAGTACTTC. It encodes CASSQRTEYPYEQYF.